A selection of T cell receptor beta chains follows, all from one sample in a study of cytomegalovirus exposure and HLA in healthy donors. Assay: immunoSEQ multiplex PCR; the TCRdb copy retains only in-frame clones and omits some. The profile covers 90,000 to 110,000 clones, with more than 70% appearing a single time and about 2% taken by the ten largest. What was sequenced was PBMCs. These receptors all stem from a woman under 30 in good health and CMV-seronegative. CDR3s include the opening cysteine and the closing phenylalanine or tryptophan. The D gene is left open where the match is weak. Expanded clones get a size class; other rows say once, few or many, or leave the size out.

>TRBJ2-7|TRBV6-1|few|TRBD2
TGTGCCAGCAGTGAAATTAGCGGGGACTCCTACGAGCAGTACTTC
CASSEISGDSYEQYF
>TRBJ1-3|TRBV2|few|-
TGTGCCAGCAGGAGAGGCCCGTCCTCTGGAAACACCATATATTTT
CASRRGPSSGNTIYF
>TRBJ2-3|TRBV7-9|-|-
TGTGCCAGCAGCTTCCTAGCGTCCGGCACAGATACGCAGTATTTT
CASSFLASGTDTQYF
>TRBJ2-1|TRBV25-1|-|TRBD2
TGTGCCAGCAGTGACGCGGTATCCGGCGGGAGGTACAATGAGCAGTTCTTC
CASSDAVSGGRYNEQFF
>TRBJ1-5|TRBV10-3|-|-
TGTGCCATCAGTGAGATTCAGGGCCAGCCCCAGCATTTT
CAISEIQGQPQHF
>TRBJ1-1|TRBV19|-|-
TGTGCCAGTAGTACCTCAGAAAGGGGAAGGAACACTGAAGCTTTCTTT
CASSTSERGRNTEAFF
>TRBJ1-1|TRBV29-1|few|-
TGCAGTCCTCAAACCCATTCACGGGTCCTAAGACAGCCCAACACTGAAGCTTTCTTT
CSPQTHSRVLRQPNTEAFF
>TRBJ2-7|TRBV27|-|-
TGTGCCAGCAGTTTATCAGGTACGGCGGGAGAGCAGTACTTC
CASSLSGTAGEQYF
>TRBJ2-5|TRBV4-3|-|-
TGCGCCAGCAGCCAGAGAGGACTACAGCAAGAGACCCAGTACTTC
CASSQRGLQQETQYF
>TRBJ2-1|TRBV5-1|-|TRBD1
TGCGCCAGCCGGCCCGGGACAGGGAACAATGAGCAGTTCTTC
CASRPGTGNNEQFF
>TRBJ1-6|TRBV28|once|-
TGTGCCAGCAGTTTAGTCATTTCACCCCTCCACTTT
CASSLVISPLHF
>TRBJ1-2|TRBV28|-|TRBD1
TGTGCCAGCCGGACAGGGGGCGGGACGAGCGATGGCTACACCTTC
CASRTGGGTSDGYTF
>TRBJ2-3|TRBV7-2|-|-
TGTGCCAGCCTGCCCAGCGAGTCCGATACGCAGTATTTT
CASLPSESDTQYF
>TRBJ1-5|TRBV19|-|-
TGTGCCAGTAGTATAATGGAGCCCTTCCTATCCAATCAGCCCCAGCATTTT
CASSIMEPFLSNQPQHF
>TRBJ1-2|TRBV6-5|-|TRBD1
TGTGCCAGCATCGCGCGGGACAGGGGATTCTATGGCTACACCTTC
CASIARDRGFYGYTF
>TRBJ1-2|TRBV7-2|few|TRBD1
TGTGCCAGCAGGTCACAGGGGAGTCCAGGCTACACCTTC
CASRSQGSPGYTF
>TRBJ2-7|TRBV27|-|-
TGTGCCAGCAGGGGCCGTGGGGCGTTGAGCTCCTACGAGCAGTACTTC
CASRGRGALSSYEQYF
>TRBJ2-7|TRBV4-2|-|TRBD2
TGTGCCAGCAGCCAAGAGCCAAGCGGGGGGGCCGTCTTCATCTACGAGCAGTACTTC
CASSQEPSGGAVFIYEQYF
>TRBJ2-1|TRBV5-1|-|-
TGCGCCAGCAGCAAGTTATCAGCGGATCAAAGCTCCTACAATGAGCAGTTCTTC
CASSKLSADQSSYNEQFF
>TRBJ1-5|TRBV19|-|-
TGTGCCAGTAGTATCGCGGTCAATCAGCCCCAGCATTTT
CASSIAVNQPQHF
>TRBJ2-1|TRBV9|-|TRBD1
TGTGCCAGCAGCGTAGCTGGCCCGCGGACAGGGGTATTTAATGAGCAGTTCTTC
CASSVAGPRTGVFNEQFF
>TRBJ2-1|TRBV5-4|-|TRBD2
TGTGCCAGCAGCTTGGCTGGGCGGGGGGGCCCAAATGAGCAGTTCTTC
CASSLAGRGGPNEQFF
>TRBJ2-7|TRBV18|-|-
TGTGCCAGCTCACCGGTGGGCGCGGGGACCTACGAGCAGTACTTC
CASSPVGAGTYEQYF
>TRBJ2-7|TRBV7-3|-|TRBD1
TGTGCCAGCAGCCCCACCGGGACAGGGGGCGGCGAGCAGTACTTC
CASSPTGTGGGEQYF
>TRBJ2-5|TRBV4-2|-|-
TGTGCCAGCAGCCAAGATGGAGGACGGCCGTTCCAAGAGACCCAGTACTTC
CASSQDGGRPFQETQYF
>TRBJ1-5|TRBV28|-|-
TGTGCCAGCAGATACCGGGGACAAAATCCCCCCCAGCATTTT
CASRYRGQNPPQHF
>TRBJ2-1|TRBV4-3|-|-
TGCGCCAGCAGCCAAGATAATTCCAGATACAATGAGCAGTTCTTC
CASSQDNSRYNEQFF
>TRBJ1-1|TRBV28|-|-
TGTGCCACCGGTGAGGGAGAAGCTTTCTTT
CATGEGEAFF
>TRBJ1-1|TRBV12-5|-|TRBD1
TGTGCTAGTGGCCCCGGACAGGAGGGCACTGAAGCTTTCTTT
CASGPGQEGTEAFF
>TRBJ2-7|TRBV4-2|-|TRBD1
TGTGCCAGCAGCCACGAGAGGACAGGGCCCTACGAGCAGTACTTC
CASSHERTGPYEQYF
>TRBJ2-5|TRBV7-2|-|TRBD2
TGTGCCAGCAGCCGGAGCGGGATACAAGAGACCCAGTACTTC
CASSRSGIQETQYF
>TRBJ2-5|TRBV15|-|-
TGTGCCACCAGCAGAGATACGGCTAGCGCGGGGACCCAGTACTTC
CATSRDTASAGTQYF
>TRBJ2-2|TRBV2|-|TRBD1
TGTGCCAGCCAAGAGCGACAGGGGAGCACCGGGGAGCTGTTTTTT
CASQERQGSTGELFF
>TRBJ1-1|TRBV28|-|-
TGTGCCAGCAGTCCCACAGGACGTGCCACTGAAGCTTTCTTT
CASSPTGRATEAFF
>TRBJ2-1|TRBV7-8|once|-
TGTGCCAGCAGCTTAGGGTCGGCGGTCACCTACAATGAGCAGTTCTTC
CASSLGSAVTYNEQFF
>TRBJ2-3|TRBV5-1|-|TRBD2
TGCGCCAGTCAGACTAGCGGGGGGTCAGATACGCAGTATTTT
CASQTSGGSDTQYF
>TRBJ2-4|TRBV5-6|-|TRBD2
TGTGCCAGCCAACCCGCCCCACTAGCGAACATTCAGTACTTC
CASQPAPLANIQYF
>TRBJ2-7|TRBV18|once|TRBD2
TGTGCCAGCTCACCACGTCTAGCGGCCTACGAGCAGTACTTC
CASSPRLAAYEQYF
>TRBJ1-5|TRBV28|-|-
TGTGCCAGCAGTACCCGGAGGCAGAGCAATCAGCCCCAGCATTTT
CASSTRRQSNQPQHF
>TRBJ1-5|TRBV7-8|-|TRBD1
TGTGCCAGCAGCTTAGCGGGACAGGGGGCGGGCAATCAGCCCCAGCATTTT
CASSLAGQGAGNQPQHF
>TRBJ2-7|TRBV11-2|-|TRBD2
TGTGCCAGCAGCGCCGGGACTAGCTACGAGCAGTACTTC
CASSAGTSYEQYF
>TRBJ2-7|TRBV18|few|TRBD1
TGTGCCAGCTCACACGGGACAGGGGTCTACGAGCAGTACTTC
CASSHGTGVYEQYF
>TRBJ2-7|TRBV27|once|TRBD1
TGTGCCAGCAGTCAACAGGGGTTCTACGAGCAGTACTTC
CASSQQGFYEQYF
>TRBJ1-5|TRBV27|-|-
TGTGCCAGCAGTTTAGGGGGGAATCTGCCCCAGCATTTT
CASSLGGNLPQHF
>TRBJ2-1|TRBV20-1|few|-
TGCAGTGCTAGAGATAATCGCGGGCAGTTCTTC
CSARDNRGQFF
>TRBJ2-2|TRBV11-2|-|TRBD2
TGTGCCAGTCGCCGTGGACTAGCGGGCACCGGGGAGCTGTTTTTT
CASRRGLAGTGELFF
>TRBJ1-1|TRBV6-1|-|-
TGTGCCAGCAGTCCCAGGGGAGCGCACACTGAAGCTTTCTTT
CASSPRGAHTEAFF
>TRBJ2-1|TRBV18|-|TRBD2
TGTGCCAGCTCACCCGTAGCGGGGGCCCGCAGGGAGCAGTTCTTC
CASSPVAGARREQFF
>TRBJ2-5|TRBV4-3|many|TRBD2
TGCGCCAGCAGCTTATCCGGGACTAGCGGATCGGAGACCCAGTACTTC
CASSLSGTSGSETQYF
>TRBJ2-5|TRBV7-2|-|TRBD2
TGTGCCAGCAGCTTTAGCGGGGAGAAAGAGACCCAGTACTTC
CASSFSGEKETQYF
>TRBJ1-2|TRBV2|-|-
TGTGCCAGCAGTGAAGGTCTCCGTTCCACCTTC
CASSEGLRSTF
>TRBJ1-2|TRBV9|-|TRBD1
TGTGCCAGCAGCCCGGGACAGGACCCTAATGGCTACACCTTC
CASSPGQDPNGYTF
>TRBJ2-1|TRBV7-2|-|-
TGTGCCAGCAGCTTAGCGCTCGGCAATGAGCAGTTCTTC
CASSLALGNEQFF
>TRBJ2-1|TRBV11-2|-|TRBD2
TGTGCCAGCAGCCGGACGATTAGCGGGACCTACAATGAGCAGTTCTTC
CASSRTISGTYNEQFF
>TRBJ1-4|TRBV28|-|TRBD1
TGTGCCAGCAGTTTATTTGGACAGGGAGGGGGCGAGAGGGGGCGTGAAAAACTGTTTTTT
CASSLFGQGGGERGREKLFF